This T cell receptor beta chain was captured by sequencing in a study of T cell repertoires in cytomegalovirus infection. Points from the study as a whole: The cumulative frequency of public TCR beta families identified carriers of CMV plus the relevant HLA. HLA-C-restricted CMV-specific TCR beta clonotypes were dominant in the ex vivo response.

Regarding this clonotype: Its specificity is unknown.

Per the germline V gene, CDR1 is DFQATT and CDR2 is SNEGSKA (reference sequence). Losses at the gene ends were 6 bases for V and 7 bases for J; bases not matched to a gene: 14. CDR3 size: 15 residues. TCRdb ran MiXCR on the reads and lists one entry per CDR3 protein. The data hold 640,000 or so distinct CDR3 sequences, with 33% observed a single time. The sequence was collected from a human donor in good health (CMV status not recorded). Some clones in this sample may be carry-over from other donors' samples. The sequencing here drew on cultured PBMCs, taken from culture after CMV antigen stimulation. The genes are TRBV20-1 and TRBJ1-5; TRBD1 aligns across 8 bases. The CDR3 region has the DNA TGCAGTGCCAGTCGATACAGGGGGTATGGGCAGCCCCAGCATTTT. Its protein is CSASRYRGYGQPQHF.